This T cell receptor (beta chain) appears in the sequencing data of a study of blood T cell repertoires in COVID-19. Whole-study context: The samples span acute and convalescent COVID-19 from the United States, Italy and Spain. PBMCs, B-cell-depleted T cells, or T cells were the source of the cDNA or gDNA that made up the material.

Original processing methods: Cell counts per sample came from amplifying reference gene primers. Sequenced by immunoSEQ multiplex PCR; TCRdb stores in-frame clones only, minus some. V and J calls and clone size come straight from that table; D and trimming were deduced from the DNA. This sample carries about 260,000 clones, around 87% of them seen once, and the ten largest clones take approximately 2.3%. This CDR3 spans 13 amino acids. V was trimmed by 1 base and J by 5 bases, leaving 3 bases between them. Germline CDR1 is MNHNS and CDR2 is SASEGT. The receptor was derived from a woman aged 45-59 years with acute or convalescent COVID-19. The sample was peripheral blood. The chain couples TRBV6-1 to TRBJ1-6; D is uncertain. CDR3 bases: TGTGCCAGCAGTGAAGTTAATAATTCACCCCTCCACTTT. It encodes CASSEVNNSPLHF.